This TCR beta chain was identified in a study of blood T cell repertoires in COVID-19. Overall study context: Donors in the United States, Italy and Spain gave samples during acute or convalescent COVID-19.

Some clones are missing from TCRdb's copy, which holds only in-frame ones; the method was immunoSEQ multiplex PCR. The table includes roughly 400,000 clones, less than 95% detected once. The clonotype was recovered from a man between 18 and 35 years old who had recovered from COVID-19. The source material was PBMCs or T cells enriched from blood (not recorded which).

This CDR3 reads CASSLETSMGTQYF. The CDR3 coding sequence is TGCGCCAGCAGCTTGGAGACTAGCATGGGGACCCAGTACTTC. V usage is TRBV5-1 and J usage is TRBJ2-5; TRBD2 matches 7 bases. This CDR3 is built from 14 residues. Germline V gives CDR1 SGHRS, CDR2 YFSETQ. V shed 0 bases, J shed 7 bases, and the junction held 6 bases outside the gene matches.